Listed here are 24 T cell receptor beta chains from one sample, sequenced in a study of CD8+ T cells in alopecia areata. Extracted RNA was reverse transcribed, and the resulting cDNA served as sequencing template. Repertoires were generated with immunoSEQ multiplex PCR, while TCRdb's copy carries only in-frame clones and drops some. The sample contains some 99,000 clones, under 70% of which appear only once. Treatment in this sample: oral pan-JAK inhibitor, 5-10 mg twice daily. Sequencing used CD8+ T cells sorted from blood, obtained at week 4, from a patient treated with tofacitinib. Source of these receptors: a human donor with alopecia areata.

This clone was observed a handful of times. V gene TRBV7-2 combines with J gene TRBJ2-3; D is undetermined. V gave up 1 base and J gave up 1 base, with 3 bases separating them. From germline, CDR1 is SGHTA and CDR2 FQGNSA. The CDR3 has 13 residues. The CDR3 loop is CASSLGGTDTQYF. The CDR3 DNA follows: TGTGCCAGCAGCTTAGGGGGCACAGATACGCAGTATTTT.

The V and J genes are TRBV13 and TRBJ2-7; 13 bases agree with TRBD2. The trim removed 8 bases at V and 3 bases at J, leaving 1 base unmatched. The CDR3 is 13 amino acids. Germline V gene lookup returns CDR1 PRHDT and CDR2 FYEKMQ (reference sequence). The DNA for the CDR3 is TGTGCCAGCGGACTAGCGGGGGACTACGAGCAGTACTTC. This codes for CASGLAGDYEQYF.

The rearrangement uses TRBV5-1 and TRBJ2-7; D is ambiguous. The V end was cut by 4 bases, the J end by 1 base, with 6 bases between. The germline gives CDR1 SGHRS, CDR2 YFSETQ. The CDR3 consists of 12 residues. The CDR3 DNA sequence: TGCGCCAGCAGCCCGAATTCCTACGAGCAGTACTTC. Encoded protein: CASSPNSYEQYF.

This sequence joins TRBV9 and TRBJ2-7; TRBD1 agrees at 7 bases. The CDR3 is 15 residues long. V gave up 0 bases and J gave up 1 base; unmatched junction bases: 4. Germline values: CDR1 SGDLS, CDR2 YYNGEE. The chain's CDR3 is CASSVGGGDSYEQYF. The CDR3 bases are TGTGCCAGCAGCGTAGGAGGGGGCGATTCCTACGAGCAGTACTTC.

This clone came up a few times. The genes are TRBV29-1 and TRBJ2-5; D is undetermined. Germline V CDR1 and CDR2: SQVTM, ANQGSEA. Trimming cost V 2 bases and J 7 bases, with 5 bases left between them. The CDR3 has 10 amino acids. CDR3 protein: CSVELGTQYF. As DNA, the CDR3 is TGCAGCGTTGAATTAGGGACCCAGTACTTC.

The chain recombines TRBV4-1 with TRBJ2-5; 7 nucleotides align to TRBD2. The CDR3 length is 13 residues. The V gene end was trimmed by 0 bases and the J gene end by 12 bases; junction bases not matched to a gene: 7. In germline, CDR1 is MGHRA, CDR2 YSYEKL. The CDR3 loop reads CASSQEGGDGEYF. As DNA, the CDR3 is TGCGCCAGCAGCCAAGAGGGGGGGGACGGAGAGTACTTC.

As to this clone: Just one base apart from a much larger clone, this may be a read error. The gene calls are TRBV6-1 and TRBJ2-7; a weak D match, TRBD1 (5 bases). The CDR3 covers 11 residues. Trimming cost V 6 bases and J 2 bases, with 5 bases left between them. Germline CDR1 and CDR2: MNHNS and SASEGT. CDR3 nucleotides: TGTGCCAGCAGGGACACCTACGAGCAGTACTTC. It specifies CASRDTYEQYF.

The V call is TRBV5-4, the J call TRBJ1-3; D gene unclear. CDR1 and CDR2 from the germline V gene are SGHNT and YYREEE (reference sequence). This CDR3 is built from 13 residues. Trimming removed 1 base at V and 4 bases at J, with 6 bases between. CDR3 region: CASSLNGGNTIYF. The DNA for the CDR3 is TGTGCCAGCAGCTTGAACGGGGGAAACACCATATATTTT.

This clone has a handful of counts. V usage is TRBV28 and J usage is TRBJ1-2; no firm D call. The germline V gene encodes CDR1 MDHEN and CDR2 SYDVKM. V was trimmed by 7 bases and J by 8 bases, leaving 14 bases between them. The CDR3 has 12 residues. The CDR3 protein is CASTDGPIGYTF. CDR3 bases: TGTGCCAGCACTGACGGACCGATAGGCTACACCTTC.

In regard to this clone: One end of the junction fails to match germline, which may point to a read error. This rearrangement joins TRBV11-2 to TRBJ2-7; D possibly matches TRBD1 or TRBD2 (5 bases each). This CDR3 region has 16 residues. The V gene's germline CDR1 is SGHAT and CDR2 FQNNGV. CDR3 DNA sequence: TGCGCCAGCAGCCAAGGGACGGGGTTCAGCTCCTACGAGCAGTACTTC. It codes for CASSQGTGFSSYEQYF.

The chain has TRBV2 and TRBJ2-3; no firm D call. The CDR3 covers 12 residues. Trimming cost V 3 bases and J 3 bases, with 4 bases left between them. CDR1 is SNHLY and CDR2 is FYNNEI in the germline V gene. The CDR3 spells CASSDRTDTQYF. Written as DNA, the CDR3 is TGTGCCAGCAGTGACAGGACAGATACGCAGTATTTT.

This chain uses TRBV27 with TRBJ1-2, with D maybe TRBD1 (5 bases). Germline CDR1 MNHEY, CDR2 SMNVEV (reference sequence). The CDR3 length is 15 residues. Trimming stripped 5 bases from V and 4 bases from J, with 17 bases between. The CDR3, as DNA: TGTGCCAGCAGTCCGTTGGACAAGGGGTCCTATGGCTACACCTTC. Its protein product is CASSPLDKGSYGYTF.

Worth noting for this clone: A much larger clone sits a single nucleotide away, making a read error possible. The chain has TRBV7-8 and TRBJ2-1; D gene uncertain. The CDR3 spans 11 residues. V dropped 3 bases and J dropped 5 bases, with 2 bases sitting between them. The germline V gene has CDR1 SGHVS and CDR2 FQNEAQ. The DNA of the CDR3 is TGTGCCAGCAGCTTCAACAATGAGCAGTTCTTC. Protein: CASSFNNEQFF.

The chain has TRBV11-3 and TRBJ2-1, with 7 bases fitting TRBD1. J gave up 6 bases and V 5 bases, and 7 bases lay outside the gene matches. Per germline, CDR1 SGHNT and CDR2 YENEEA. The length of the CDR3 is 14 residues. CDR3 sequence (DNA): TGTGCCAGCAGCCCCAGACAGGGTTCCAATGAGCAGTTCTTC. This sequence encodes CASSPRQGSNEQFF. The complete variable domain, with remaining parts taken from reference TRBV11-3 and TRBJ2-1, reads EAGVVQSPRYKIIEKKQPVAFWCNPISGHNTLYWYLQNLGQGPELLIRYENEEAVDDSQLPKDRFSAERLKGVDSTLKIQPAELGDSAVYLCASSPRQGSNEQFFGPGTRLTVL.

This rearrangement joins TRBV5-4 to TRBJ2-2; the match to TRBD2 covers 14 bases. CDR3 size: 17 residues. Per germline, CDR1 SGHNT and CDR2 YYREEE (reference sequence). Germline trimming cut 4 bases from V and 1 base from J; bases unmatched to any gene: 3. This CDR3 reads CASSRTSGGLNTGELFF. The CDR3 region has the DNA TGTGCCAGCAGCCGGACTAGCGGGGGGTTGAACACCGGGGAGCTGTTTTTT.

This clone was counted many times. The chain recombines TRBV7-6 with TRBJ2-7, with TRBD1 identical over 9 bases. J gave up 2 bases and V 5 bases, and 4 bases lay outside the gene matches. This CDR3 comprises 14 residues. Germline V gives CDR1 SGHVS, CDR2 FNYEAQ. DNA for the CDR3: TGTGCCAGCAGCCAAGGGACAGGGACCTACGAGCAGTACTTC. Its translation is CASSQGTGTYEQYF.

The chain recombines TRBV4-1 with TRBJ1-6; D might be TRBD1 (6 bases). Germline assignment: CDR1 MGHRA and CDR2 YSYEKL. V gave up 0 bases and J gave up 8 bases, with 20 bases separating them. This CDR3 is 18 amino acids long. The CDR3 here is CASSQEINTGMGDSPLHF. The CDR3 DNA is TGCGCCAGCAGCCAAGAGATAAACACAGGGATGGGGGATTCACCCCTCCACTTT.

This clone was seen more than once but under ten times. The chain is built from TRBV15 and TRBJ2-1; D is ambiguous. The germline CDR1 and CDR2 sequences are LNHNV and YYDKDF (reference sequence). The V and J ends lost 6 bases and 9 bases respectively, with 18 bases between them. This CDR3 has 14 amino acids. The DNA of the CDR3 is TGTGCCACCAGAGAGATGGTGAGCGTAGGTGAGCAGTTCTTC. Translation: CATREMVSVGEQFF. Together with reference TRBV15 and TRBJ2-1, the CDR3 gives the full variable domain: DAMVIQNPRYQVTQFGKPVTLSCSQTLNHNVMYWYQQKSSQAPKLLFHYYDKDFNNEADTPDNFQSRRPNTSFCFLDIRSPGLGDTAMYLCATREMVSVGEQFFGPGTRLTVL.

This chain links TRBV28 with TRBJ1-6; D ambiguous. Germline V CDR1 and CDR2: MDHEN, SYDVKM. V dropped 4 bases and J dropped 7 bases, with 5 bases sitting between them. This CDR3 is 12 amino acids long. The CDR3 is CASSSENSPLHF. CDR3 DNA sequence: TGTGCCAGCAGTTCCGAGAATTCACCCCTCCACTTT.

This chain connects TRBV20-1 to TRBJ2-7; D may be TRBD1 (6 bases). The V end lost 0 bases, the J end lost 7 bases, and 7 bases lay between the germline ends. CDR1 DFQATT and CDR2 SNEGSKA come from the germline V gene (reference sequence). This CDR3 spans 11 amino acids. The CDR3 nucleotides are TGCAGTGCTAGAGATAGGGGGGAGCAGTACTTC. Its translation is CSARDRGEQYF.

The chain joins TRBV28 to TRBJ2-1, with TRBD2 matching 7 bases. CDR3 size: 15 residues. Germline CDR1 reads MDHEN; CDR2 reads SYDVKM. The V and J ends lost 2 bases and 2 bases, in that order; junction bases with no gene match: 3. CDR3 in DNA: TGTGCCAGCAGTTTAGAGGCGGGAGCCTACAATGAGCAGTTCTTC. Its translation: CASSLEAGAYNEQFF.

The count of this clone is one. The V call is TRBV7-3, the J call TRBJ2-6, with D tentatively TRBD1 (5 bases). CDR1 and CDR2 from the germline V gene are SGHTA and FQGTGA. This CDR3 region has 16 residues. The V end lost 0 bases, the J end lost 3 bases, and 9 bases lay between the germline ends. The CDR3 region has the DNA TGTGCCAGCAGCTTAACGCTCAGGGTTGGGGCCAACGTCCTGACTTTC. Its translation: CASSLTLRVGANVLTF.

This clone was seen a handful of times. The chain links TRBV28 to TRBJ2-2; the D gene is possibly TRBD2 (6 bases). Trimming removed 2 bases from V and 0 bases from J, with 10 bases in between. The germline V gene encodes CDR1 MDHEN and CDR2 SYDVKM. The CDR3 runs 16 residues. The CDR3 loop reads CASSLAGIPNTGELFF. CDR3 nucleotides: TGTGCCAGCAGTTTAGCGGGGATCCCGAACACCGGGGAGCTGTTTTTT.

This chain joins TRBV29-1 and TRBJ2-3; no reliable D call. CDR1 and CDR2 from the germline V gene are SQVTM and ANQGSEA. Trimming stripped 5 bases from V and 0 bases from J, with 6 bases between. The CDR3 loop spans 12 amino acids. DNA for the CDR3: TGCAGCGTTCCTACTAGCACAGATACGCAGTATTTT. This translates into CSVPTSTDTQYF.